Reported below is one TCR beta chain. Its antigen remains unidentified. The record has no base qualities; no much larger clone is one base away. Collaborating institutions collected whole blood in K2EDTA tubes following their own protocols. For TCRbeta analysis, collaborator samples were shipped as frozen whole blood, as isolated PBMCs, or as DNA extracted from either sample type. TCRbeta CDR3 regions were amplified from genomic DNA by means of the immunoSEQ Assay, a bias-controlled multiplex PCR. The authors' analysis ran thus. The number of nucleated cells in each sample was estimated by amplification of reference gene primers within the assay. Sequence reads were collapsed and filtered to measure the absolute abundance of every unique TCRbeta CDR3 rearrangement. For each sample, productive Simpson clonality was calculated as the square root of Simpson's diversity index over productive rearrangements. Entries here come from immuneACCESS through TCRdb and include only in-frame sequences with V and J called. Some clones fail to appear in such tables; in the studies checked, an unresolved V gene covers under half of the shortfall, and the cause of the remainder is unknown. V, J and clone size are taken as reported in that table, and D and trimming were inferred from the DNA itself. The sample table lists some 150,000 clones, approximately 86% of them with a count of one. Roughly 7% of the sample comes from the top ten.

V is clipped by 6 bases and J by 1 base, and the sequence between their germline boundaries is 15 bases long. CDR1 and CDR2 are read off the germline V gene as SGHVS and FQNEAQ. The CDR3 covers 16 residues, taking in both the cysteine and the phenylalanine. Of the read, only the CDR3 DNA is kept; its 48 bases are in frame from base 1. This record comes from a study of blood T cell repertoires in COVID-19 (dated by TCRdb to the early 2020s). Regarding the research as a whole: The collaborator samples originated in the United States, Italy and Spain and spanned the acute and convalescent phases of COVID-19. The prospective study material was composed of cDNA or gDNA derived from T cells, B-cell-depleted T cells, or PBMCs. The dataset comprised deeply sampled blood TCRbeta repertoires from subjects exposed to, actively infected with, or recovered from COVID-19. Nearly every sample came with metadata listing a de-identified subject ID, COVID-19 status, age in years and sex. Samples were obtained from the ongoing ImmuneRACE study (first 160 participants) and from 950 to 1,500 subjects provided by 6 global collaborators. Where available, HLA class I and class II types were obtained from metadata supplied by the sample provider rather than from assay-based typing. The repertoires were released in a freely available public database intended as a resource for research on the immune response to SARS-CoV-2.

The study at large found these results: Clinical and demographic metadata were provided uncurated, with the amount varying by source and participant.

The sample taken for sequencing was peripheral blood. This sequence was found in a woman aged 80 or over in a cohort sampled during active or convalescent COVID-19. The chain was built from TRBV7-8 and TRBJ1-4, with the D gene call left open. The CDR3 region has the sequence CASRPTAGLTNEKLFF. The DNA sequence reads TGTGCCAGCAGACCAACGGCAGGCCTAACTAATGAAAAACTGTTTTTT.